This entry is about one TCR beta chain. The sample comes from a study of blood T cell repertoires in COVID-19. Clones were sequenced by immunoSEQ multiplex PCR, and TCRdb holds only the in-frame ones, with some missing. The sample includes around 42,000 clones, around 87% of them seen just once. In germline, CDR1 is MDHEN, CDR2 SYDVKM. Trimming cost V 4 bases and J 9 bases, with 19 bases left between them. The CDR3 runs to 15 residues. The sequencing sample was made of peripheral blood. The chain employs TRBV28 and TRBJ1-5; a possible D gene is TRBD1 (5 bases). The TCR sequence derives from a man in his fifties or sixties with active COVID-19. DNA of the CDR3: TGTGCCAGCAGTTCCCCGGGGGTCCCGGTAGGGCCCCAGCATTTT. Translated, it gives CASSSPGVPVGPQHF.